This TCR beta chain derives from a study of tumor-infiltrating lymphocytes in primary liver carcinoma. Priming with a constant-region primer yielded TCR beta cDNA from about 500 ng total RNA. Library construction for TCR beta comprised three nested multiplex PCR rounds performed with slightly modified ARM-PCR. Rounds one and two of PCR, each of around 9 cycles, were primed with TRBV1-TRBV30 forward primers and a C-beta reverse primer. One entry per CDR3 protein, called by TCRdb with MiXCR from the multiplex PCR reads. Of under 85,000 distinct CDR3 sequences listed, over 60% are singletons. This CDR3 region has 19 residues. Germline lookup yields CDR1 MDHEN and CDR2 SYDVKM. Study-level points and caveats: The 250 largest clones made up significantly more of tumor than blood repertoires (p = 0.039). Tumor-blood pairs (like tumor-adjacent pairs) overlapped less than tumor region pairs did.

Bulk tissue was left unsorted, and RNA and DNA were co-extracted from 20-30 mg of it. Five separate regions per tumor were sampled. The table lists this clonotype with a few counts. Its specificity is not known. Since a much larger clone is just one base distant, this may be a read error. This TCR came from a middle-aged man with primary liver carcinoma and hepatitis B virus infection. The sequenced material came from liver tumor tissue from sampling region 1. Stated subset: tumor region T1, superior pole. The gene calls are TRBV28 and TRBJ1-2, with D possibly TRBD1 on 6 matching bases. The CDR3 is CASSSSGLMDAGDDYGNTF. The CDR3 DNA follows: TGTGCCAGCAGTTCCTCGGGACTTATGGATGCAGGGGATGACTATGGCAACACCTTC.